This T cell receptor (beta chain) was obtained from a study of blood T cell repertoires in COVID-19. On the study more broadly: There were acute and convalescent COVID-19 samples, and they came from the United States, Italy and Spain. PBMCs, B-cell-depleted T cells, or T cells were the source of the cDNA or gDNA that made up the material.

Germline CDR1 is MNHEY and CDR2 is SMNVEV (reference sequence). V was shortened by 7 bases and J by 5 bases, with 8 bases between the two germline ends. The CDR3 is made up of 11 amino acids. Sequenced by immunoSEQ multiplex PCR; TCRdb stores in-frame clones only, minus some. Of around 390,000 clones in the sample, about 87% are singletons; the top ten hold roughly 9.4%. Sequencing was done on a sample of PBMCs or T cells enriched from blood (not recorded which). The V gene is TRBV27, the J gene TRBJ1-1, with a possible D match to TRBD1 (6 bases). The sequence was obtained from a woman aged 45-60 years who had recovered from COVID-19. The CDR3 nucleotides read TGTGCCAGCATGGGGGCTACTGAAGCTTTCTTT. It is translated as CASMGATEAFF.